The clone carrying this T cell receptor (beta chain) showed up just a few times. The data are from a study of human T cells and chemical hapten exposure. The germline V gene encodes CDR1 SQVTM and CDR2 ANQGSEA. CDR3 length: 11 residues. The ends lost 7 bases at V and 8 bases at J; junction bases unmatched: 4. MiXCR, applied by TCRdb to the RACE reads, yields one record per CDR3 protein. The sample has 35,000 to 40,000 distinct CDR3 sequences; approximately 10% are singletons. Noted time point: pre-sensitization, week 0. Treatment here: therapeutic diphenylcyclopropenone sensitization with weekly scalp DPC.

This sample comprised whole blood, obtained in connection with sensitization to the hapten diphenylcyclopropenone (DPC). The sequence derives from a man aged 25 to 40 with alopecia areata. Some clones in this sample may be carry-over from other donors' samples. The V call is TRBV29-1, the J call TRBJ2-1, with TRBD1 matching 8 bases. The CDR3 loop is CSGDRGYEQFF. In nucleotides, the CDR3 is TGCAGCGGAGACAGGGGCTATGAGCAGTTCTTC.